What follows are 4 T cell receptor beta chains derived from one specimen sequenced in a study of T cells in Graves' hyperthyroidism and ophthalmopathy. Amplification targeted TCR beta CDR3 regions from RNA transcripts. HTBI primers drove first-round RT-PCR of the TCR CDR3. Via MiXCR, TCRdb re-called the multiplex PCR reads, giving one row per CDR3 protein. This table holds under 400,000 distinct CDR3 sequences, roughly 23% found once. Sequenced material: blood. Receptors originate from a woman in her forties or fifties with Graves' hyperthyroidism.

This clonotype was detected ten times or more. CDR3 amino acids: CASSWDSSNTGELFF. The CDR3 coding sequence is TGTGCCAGCAGTTGGGACAGCTCGAACACCGGGGAGCTGTTTTTT. The V and J genes are TRBV6-1 and TRBJ2-2, with 7 bases that match TRBD1. The CDR3 loop spans 15 amino acids. With 5 bases clipped from V and 0 bases from J, the junction kept 3 bases outside the gene matches. Germline lookup yields CDR1 MNHNS and CDR2 SASEGT.

Ten or more counts support this clonotype. The chain employs TRBV12-3 or TRBV12-4 and TRBJ1-3; D not certain. Trimming removed 5 bases from V and 4 bases from J, with 12 bases in between. This CDR3 is 14 amino acids long. CDR3 coding DNA: TGTGCCAGCAGTCTAGGAGGCGGAGGAAACACCATATATTTT. It is translated as CASSLGGGGNTIYF.

Many counts were recorded for this clonotype. The chain links TRBV24-1 to TRBJ2-5; 15 nucleotides agree with TRBD2. This CDR3 has 18 amino acids. J gave up 0 bases and V 3 bases, and 4 bases lay outside the gene matches. Germline CDR1 is KGHDR and CDR2 is SFDVKD. This CDR3 reads CATSDPGLAGGHQETQYF. CDR3 nucleotides: TGTGCCACCAGTGATCCGGGACTAGCGGGGGGTCACCAAGAGACCCAGTACTTC.

V and J are TRBV13 and TRBJ2-7, with D hard to call. The length of the CDR3 is 13 residues. V was pared by 5 bases and J by 6 bases, with 14 bases between. From germline, CDR1 is PRHDT and CDR2 FYEKMQ (reference sequence). CDR3 bases: TGTGCCAGCAGCCCGACCCGCGTACGCGAGCAGTACTTC. The encoded protein is CASSPTRVREQYF.